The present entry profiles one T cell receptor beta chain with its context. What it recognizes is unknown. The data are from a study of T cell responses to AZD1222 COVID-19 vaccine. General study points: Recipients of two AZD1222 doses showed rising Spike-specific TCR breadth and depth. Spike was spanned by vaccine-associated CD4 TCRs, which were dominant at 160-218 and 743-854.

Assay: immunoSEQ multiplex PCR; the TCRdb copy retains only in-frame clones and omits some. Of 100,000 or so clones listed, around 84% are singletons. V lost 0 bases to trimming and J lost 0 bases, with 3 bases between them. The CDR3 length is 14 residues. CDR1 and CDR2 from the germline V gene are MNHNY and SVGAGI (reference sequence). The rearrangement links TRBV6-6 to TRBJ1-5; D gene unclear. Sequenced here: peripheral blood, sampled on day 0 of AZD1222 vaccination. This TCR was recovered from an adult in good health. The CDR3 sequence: CASSYSVSNQPQHF. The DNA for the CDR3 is TGTGCCAGCAGTTACTCGGTTAGCAATCAGCCCCAGCATTTT.